A selection of T cell receptor beta chains follows, all from one sample in a study of T cells expressing NK-cell markers. From the 5' RACE reads, TCRdb lists one entry per CDR3 protein and no DNA. The sample holds about 450,000 distinct CDR3 sequences. The sample was blood T cells: a sorted CD56 or NKG2C T cell subset, CD4+ or CD8+ T cells, or bulk PBMC T cells (not recorded which). These receptors were taken from a woman between 18 and 70 years old in good health. CDR3s include the opening cysteine and the closing phenylalanine or tryptophan.

TRBJ1-3 TRBV4-1 CASSQSQATGNTIYF
TRBJ2-3 TRBV6-1 CASSERETRGFTDTQYF
TRBJ2-1 TRBV20-1 CSARLGGRVWLEQFF
TRBJ2-1 TRBV28 CASNTPGAGVNEQFF
TRBJ1-1 TRBV29-1 CSAEKGTANTEAFF
TRBJ1-2 TRBV29-1 CSVEDHNNYGYTF
TRBJ2-1 TRBV5-1 CASSQTSSPVGEQFF
TRBJ1-2 TRBV12-3/TRBV12-4 CASSLRGGYGYTF
TRBJ2-3 TRBV7-9 CASSPWLAVDTQYF
TRBJ2-7 TRBV18 CASSPGRSSYEQYF
TRBJ2-7 TRBV20-1 CSARRQSRPYEQYF
TRBJ2-1 TRBV12-3/TRBV12-4 CASKPPGLALNEQFF
TRBJ2-1 TRBV6-1 CASRGQGPNEQFF
TRBJ1-5 TRBV12-3/TRBV12-4 CASSPSQGAVGQPQHF
TRBJ2-5 TRBV20-1 CSADPRSILAEETQYF
TRBJ2-7 TRBV27 CASSFSDRAREQYF
TRBJ2-5 TRBV20-1 CSARWGKETQYF
TRBJ1-5 TRBV12-3/TRBV12-4 CASSARGQGSNQPQHF
TRBJ2-4 TRBV6-5 CASSYSGASGTGKNIQYF
TRBJ2-4 TRBV11-2 CASSRPRTGGRTTKNIQYF
TRBJ2-6 TRBV10-3 CAISDSDFGGANVLTF
TRBJ1-2 TRBV7-2 CASSPGQGGINGYTF
TRBJ2-7 TRBV20-1 CSADNRDFSYEQYF
TRBJ2-7 TRBV4-1 CASSLSTGDSYEQYF
TRBJ2-7 TRBV6-5 CASSYNFPSGAYEQYF
TRBJ2-1 TRBV12-5 CASGLPAGVEQFF
TRBJ2-1 TRBV6-1 CASIRLAGGPGNEQFF
TRBJ2-2 TRBV11-2 CASSFRLGANPNTGELFF
TRBJ2-3 TRBV6-5 CASSYRRQGEGTQYF
TRBJ1-2 TRBV6-2/TRBV6-3 CASSYVGYGYTF
TRBJ2-5 TRBV20-1 CSARGEHRETQYF
TRBJ2-7 TRBV6-5 CASRLTGGYEQYF
TRBJ2-3 TRBV7-2 CASSLVVPDSRQYF
TRBJ2-3 TRBV11-2 CASSSLGSGALATDTQYF
TRBJ1-5 TRBV3-1 CASIKSEQPHQPQHF
TRBJ2-7 TRBV28 CASRATGAYEQYF
TRBJ2-1 TRBV4-1 CASSPSPGTSGGRSYNEQFF
TRBJ2-1 TRBV24-1 CATQWRSSSYNEQFF
TRBJ2-7 TRBV13 CASSLGVGNTYEQYF
TRBJ2-2 TRBV9 CASSVTTGTPNTGELFF
TRBJ1-6 TRBV18 CASTWDQGLSPLHF
TRBJ2-3 TRBV25-1 CASTPGRVSTDTQYF
TRBJ2-3 TRBV19 CASSNGQGITDTQYF
TRBJ2-7 TRBV5-1 CASSPNRGDTYEQYF
TRBJ2-3 TRBV6-1 CASSQRTDSTDTQYF
TRBJ2-2 TRBV6-5 CASSYPSGSGTGELFF
TRBJ2-5 TRBV5-6 CASSLIPGREETQYF
TRBJ2-5 TRBV6-5 CASSYSRDRQGETQYF
TRBJ2-7 TRBV5-1 CASSSGTIYEQYF
TRBJ2-1 TRBV10-3 CAISAQGGVGYNEQFF
TRBJ2-1 TRBV7-2 CASSFLAASYNEQFF
TRBJ1-4 TRBV5-1 CASSSGQGGEKLFF
TRBJ2-2 TRBV29-1 CSVGSPNTGELFF
TRBJ2-1 TRBV29-1 CSVRSAFSYNEQFF
TRBJ1-3 TRBV7-2 CASSRRISGNTIYF
TRBJ1-2 TRBV12-3/TRBV12-4 CASSHPGGRQGSNGYTF
TRBJ2-1 TRBV20-1 CSALAGGVWGSYNEQFF
TRBJ2-3 TRBV20-1 CSARGTTGTGTDTQYF